The 9 T cell receptor beta chains below come from one sample, sequenced in a study of blood T cell repertoires in COVID-19. Clones were read by immunoSEQ multiplex PCR, and TCRdb kept only the in-frame ones, dropping some. The data contain 200,000 to 250,000 clones, more than 85% of them seen just once; the ten biggest clones take up approximately 7%. The sequenced material came from peripheral blood. Receptors originate from a woman aged 70-85 years with active or convalescent COVID-19.

This rearrangement joins TRBV6-2 or TRBV6-3 to TRBJ2-7; TRBD2 might be the D (6 bases). Germline V gene data show CDR1 as MNHEY and CDR2 as SVGEGT. V was pared by 8 bases and J by 3 bases, with 14 bases between. The CDR3 is 13 residues long. The CDR3 is CASRPEGGYEQYF. In DNA, the CDR3 is TGTGCCAGCCGCCCGGAGGGAGGCTACGAGCAGTACTTC.

The chain couples TRBV5-8 to TRBJ1-2; possible D gene TRBD1, 5 bases. With 4 bases removed from V and 1 base from J, the gap between germline ends came to 23 bases. Germline-derived CDR1 and CDR2 are SGHTS and YDEGEE. CDR3 length: 18 residues. DNA for the CDR3: TGTGCCAGCAGCCCTCCTAGGGGTAGGGCACAGATTAACTATGGCTACACCTTC. Translation gives CASSPPRGRAQINYGYTF.

The chain joins TRBV5-1 to TRBJ2-3; D is undetermined. Germline CDR1 SGHRS, CDR2 YFSETQ. Trimming stripped 4 bases from V and 1 base from J, with 13 bases between. The CDR3 consists of 15 residues. CDR3 nucleotides: TGCGCCAGCAGCCCTCAGGCCTCGGGCACAGATACGCAGTATTTT. Its translation: CASSPQASGTDTQYF.

The chain combines TRBV7-3 with TRBJ1-2; D possibly corresponds to TRBD1 (6 bases). Per germline, CDR1 SGHTA and CDR2 FQGTGA. The CDR3 sequence is 14 residues long. With 5 bases removed from V and 4 bases from J, the gap between germline ends came to 14 bases. CDR3 nucleotides: TGTGCCAGCAGCCCCCCCGGACAGCTCTATGGCTACACCTTC. Translated, it gives CASSPPGQLYGYTF.

The rearrangement joins TRBV10-1 to TRBJ1-2; D is ambiguous. CDR1 and CDR2 from the germline V gene are WNHNN and SYGVQD (reference sequence). CDR3 length: 12 amino acids. V lost 6 bases to trimming and J lost 4 bases, with 9 bases between them. CDR3: CASSQGLYGYTF. The CDR3 region has the DNA TGCGCCAGCAGCCAAGGACTCTATGGCTACACCTTC.

The chain has TRBV25-1 and TRBJ2-3; perhaps TRBD1 as D (5 bases). The CDR3 covers 16 residues. Germline CDR1 reads MGHDK; CDR2 reads SYGVNS. Trimming took off 5 bases at V and 1 base at J, with 16 bases between the two ends. The CDR3 region has the DNA TGTGCCAGCAGTAATAGGGGCAATTGGGGCACAGATACGCAGTATTTT. Protein product: CASSNRGNWGTDTQYF.

The rearrangement uses TRBV4-2 and TRBJ2-5; tentative D call: TRBD1 (6 bases). The germline gives CDR1 LGHNA, CDR2 YNFKEQ. This CDR3 spans 15 amino acids. Trimming removed 4 bases at V and 5 bases at J, with 17 bases between. The CDR3 sequence is CASSLSGGVRETQYF. In DNA form, the CDR3 reads TGTGCCAGCAGCCTGTCTGGGGGCGTAAGGGAGACCCAGTACTTC.

V is TRBV24-1 and J is TRBJ2-5; 9 positions match TRBD1. Germline-derived CDR1 and CDR2 are KGHDR and SFDVKD. V lost 4 bases and J lost 5; bases outside the gene matches: 10. CDR3 length equals 16 residues. CDR3 sequence (DNA): TGTGCCACCAGTGAAACTAGGACAGGGGATTGGGAGACCCAGTACTTC. Translating it yields CATSETRTGDWETQYF.

The chain combines TRBV15 with TRBJ1-1; possibly TRBD1 for D (5 bases). The CDR3 length is 15 residues. Germline V gene lookup returns CDR1 LNHNV and CDR2 YYDKDF (reference sequence). The ends were cut back, 1 base at V and 1 base at J, with 10 bases in the middle. Here the CDR3 DNA reads TGTGCCACCAGCAGAGCCGGGACTGGGAACACTGAAGCTTTCTTT. The encoded protein is CATSRAGTGNTEAFF.